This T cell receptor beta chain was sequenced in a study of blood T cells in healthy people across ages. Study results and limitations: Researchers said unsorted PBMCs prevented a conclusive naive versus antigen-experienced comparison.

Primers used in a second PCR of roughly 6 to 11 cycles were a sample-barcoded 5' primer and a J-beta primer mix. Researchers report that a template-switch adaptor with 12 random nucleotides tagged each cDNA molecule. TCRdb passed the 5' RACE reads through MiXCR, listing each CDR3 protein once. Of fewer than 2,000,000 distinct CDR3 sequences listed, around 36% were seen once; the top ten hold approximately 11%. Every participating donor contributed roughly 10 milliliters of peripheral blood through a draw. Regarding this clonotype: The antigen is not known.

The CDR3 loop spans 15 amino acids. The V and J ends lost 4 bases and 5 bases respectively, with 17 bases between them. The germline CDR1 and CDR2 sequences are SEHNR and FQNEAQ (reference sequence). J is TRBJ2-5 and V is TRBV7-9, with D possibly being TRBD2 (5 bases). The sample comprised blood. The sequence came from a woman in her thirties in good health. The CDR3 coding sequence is TGTGCCAGCAGCTCCGGACTCAGGATGGGGGAGACCCAGTACTTC. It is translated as CASSSGLRMGETQYF.